Shown below are 10 T cell receptor beta chains from a single sample sequenced in a study of blood T cell repertoires in COVID-19. TCRdb's copy holds only in-frame clones and misses some; the assay was immunoSEQ multiplex PCR. Of about 210,000 clones in the sample, more than 75% were seen once. Sequenced material: peripheral blood. The origin of the receptors is a human donor in a cohort sampled during active COVID-19.

This clone occurred once. The rearrangement links TRBV19 to TRBJ2-7, with D possibly being TRBD2 (7 bases). CDR3 size: 18 residues. CDR1 and CDR2 from the germline V gene are LNHDA and SQIVND (reference sequence). With 3 bases removed from V and 2 bases from J, the gap between germline ends came to 23 bases. CDR3 residues: CASSMEGGASGETYEQYF. CDR3 sequence (DNA): TGTGCCAGTAGTATGGAAGGGGGTGCGAGCGGGGAGACCTACGAGCAGTACTTC.

The chain couples TRBV7-9 to TRBJ2-2; 9 bases map to TRBD2. From germline, CDR1 is SEHNR and CDR2 FQNEAQ (reference sequence). The V and J ends lost 6 bases and 0 bases, in that order; junction bases with no gene match: 5. The CDR3 loop spans 16 amino acids. In DNA form, the CDR3 reads TGTGCCAGCAGTTCGACTAGCGGCACGAACACCGGGGAGCTGTTTTTT. This sequence encodes CASSSTSGTNTGELFF.

The gene calls are TRBV7-6 and TRBJ1-2; 8 positions agree with TRBD1. The CDR3 has 14 amino acids. The ends lost 4 bases at V and 8 bases at J; junction bases unmatched: 9. In germline, CDR1 is SGHVS, CDR2 FNYEAQ. The CDR3 DNA follows: TGTGCCAGCAGCTCATCACAGGGGGAGGACGGCTACACCTTC. It translates to CASSSSQGEDGYTF.

The V call is TRBV27, the J call TRBJ1-6; 8 bases agree with TRBD1. Looked up from germline, CDR1 is MNHEY and CDR2 is SMNVEV (reference sequence). V dropped 9 bases and J dropped 10; count of bases not matched to a gene: 8. This CDR3 comprises 13 residues. The CDR3 DNA reads as TGTGCCAGAGCCGGGACAGGCGGGTCACCCCTCCACTTT. Its protein is CARAGTGGSPLHF.

The V gene is TRBV3-1 (or the pseudogene TRBV3-2), the J gene TRBJ2-1; the D is unclear. CDR3 size: 15 residues. The V gene's germline CDR1 is LGHDT and CDR2 YNNKEL (reference sequence). V lost 3 bases to trimming and J lost 0 bases, with 9 bases between them. This chain's CDR3 is CASSHSGTSYNEQFF. The CDR3 coding sequence is TGTGCCAGCAGCCACTCGGGTACCTCCTACAATGAGCAGTTCTTC.

The chain is built from TRBV4-2 and TRBJ1-4, with 12 bases matching TRBD1. The V segment lost 6 bases and the J segment 3 bases; nucleotides outside the gene matches: 8. The germline V gene encodes CDR1 LGHNA and CDR2 YNFKEQ. CDR3 length: 17 residues. The CDR3 spells CASRMGQGAKANEKLFF. The CDR3 DNA reads as TGTGCCAGCAGGATGGGACAGGGGGCGAAAGCTAATGAAAAACTGTTTTTT.

The CDR3 region has the DNA TGTGCCAGCAGCCTTAACCAGGGGGTTCAGCCCCAGCATTTT. It yields the protein CASSLNQGVQPQHF. The V call is TRBV6-5, the J call TRBJ1-5; 7 bases are a match to TRBD1. V dropped 6 bases and J dropped 6; count of bases not matched to a gene: 8. This CDR3 region has 14 residues. The germline V gene has CDR1 MNHEY and CDR2 SVGAGI.

The chain links TRBV5-1 to TRBJ1-1; D might be TRBD1 (6 bases). CDR3 length: 15 residues. Germline V gene sequence: CDR1 SGHRS, CDR2 YFSETQ. V lost 4 bases, J lost 0 bases, and 13 bases lay in between. This chain's CDR3 is CASSGQGWVNTEAFF. CDR3 bases: TGCGCCAGCAGCGGCCAGGGGTGGGTGAACACTGAAGCTTTCTTT.

V usage is TRBV12-3 or TRBV12-4 and J usage is TRBJ2-7, with a possible D match to TRBD1 (7 bases). Trimming removed 4 bases from V and 5 bases from J, with 12 bases in between. The CDR3 is made up of 13 amino acids. The CDR3 region is CASSYQGGNEQYF. The CDR3 nucleotides are TGTGCCAGCAGTTACCAGGGGGGCAACGAGCAGTACTTC.

The gene calls are TRBV19 and TRBJ1-1, with D perhaps TRBD1 (5 bases). In germline, CDR1 is LNHDA, CDR2 SQIVND (reference sequence). This CDR3 is 15 amino acids long. Trimming left V 1 base short and J 5 bases short, with 14 bases between. CDR3 sequence (DNA): TGTGCCAGTAGTATAGGTGGCAGGGCGGGGACTGAAGCTTTCTTT. It specifies CASSIGGRAGTEAFF.